This TCR beta chain derives from a study of T cell responses to AZD1222 COVID-19 vaccine. As for the study in general: Pooling of second doses given at about 4 or about 12 weeks was done. Study findings and constraints: Mapped onto spike, vaccine-associated CD4 TCRs spanned it and were dominant at 160-218 and 743-854.

Notes on this clone: Its antigen is not identified.

Sequenced by immunoSEQ multiplex PCR; TCRdb stores in-frame clones only, minus some. The sample holds roughly 170,000 clones, around 90% seen once. The CDR3 covers 11 residues. Germline V gives CDR1 SQVTM, CDR2 ANQGSEA. This clonotype was obtained from an adult in good health. This rearrangement joins TRBV29-1 to TRBJ1-2; the D gene is possibly TRBD1 (5 bases). Sequences were derived from peripheral blood, sampled on day 0 of AZD1222 vaccination. The CDR3 bases are TGCATCGGCCTAGGAGGGGATGGCTACACCTTC. Its protein is CIGLGGDGYTF.